Many counts were recorded for the clone carrying this T cell receptor (beta chain). What it recognizes is unknown. Trimming at V came to 6 bases and at J to 7 bases, leaving 4 bases not matched to a gene. CDR3 length: 13 residues. The germline V gene has CDR1 SNHLY and CDR2 FYNNEI. The data stem from a study of T cells in Graves' hyperthyroidism and ophthalmopathy. The study, taken as a whole, reports: Separation of ophthalmopathy from stable hyperthyroidism was achieved by a 13 V-J model. In validation, the model predicted ophthalmopathy. These predictions came a median around 5.9 months before onset.

It was RNA transcripts that yielded the amplified TCR beta CDR3 regions. Carried out on the TCR CDR3, a first-round RT-PCR used the HTBI primer set. TCRdb used MiXCR to reprocess the multiplex PCR reads, holding one entry per CDR3 protein. The repertoire holds about 520,000 distinct CDR3 sequences, around 22% seen once, with around 10% in the top ten. This receptor was identified in a woman aged 25 to 39 with Graves' ophthalmopathy. Sequenced input: blood. This chain uses TRBV2 with TRBJ2-2; 8 bases are shared with TRBD2. CDR3 DNA: TGTGCCAGCAGACTAGCGGCACTCGGGGAGCTGTTTTTT. Amino acids: CASRLAALGELFF.